This T cell receptor (beta chain) was observed in a study of pediatric ulcerative colitis. General study results and limits: No controls had the two rectal clonotypes shared by ulcerative colitis patients.

The CDR3 runs to 15 residues. V lost 6 bases and J lost 8, with 22 bases in between. CDR1 SGHTA and CDR2 FQGNSA come from the germline V gene. The protocol was immunoSEQ multiplex PCR, while the TCRdb copy is restricted to in-frame clones and leaves out a portion. The sample lists tens of thousands of clones, 77% occurring once. For this clone: Its target is not known.

The sequence was obtained from a boy between 10 and 17 years old with moderate ulcerative colitis. The rearrangement links TRBV7-2 to TRBJ1-2; tentatively, D is TRBD1 (6 bases). Sequencing was performed on blood. The CDR3 DNA is TGTGCCAGCAGTTTTAAACAGGGTTCAGGGTACGGCTACACCTTC. Residues: CASSFKQGSGYGYTF.